One sample yielded the 19 T cell receptor beta chains listed below, sequenced in a study of beta chain features in type 1 diabetes. cDNA synthesis used the whole RNA isolate, giving expressed TCRB sequences. Produced via immunoSEQ multiplex PCR; TCRdb's table is partial and in-frame only. The sample includes 850,000 to 900,000 clones, roughly 16% of them seen just once. The source material was naive CD4+ T cells from blood. The receptors come from a woman aged 18-29 years in good health.

V usage is TRBV7-3 and J usage is TRBJ1-1, with TRBD1 identical over 9 bases. V lost 4 bases and J lost 1; bases outside the gene matches: 16. The CDR3 is made up of 19 amino acids. Germline lookup yields CDR1 SGHTA and CDR2 FQGTGA. CDR3 sequence: CASSSTGGSMYIRNTEAFF. The CDR3 nucleotides are TGTGCCAGCAGCTCCACAGGGGGCAGCATGTATATCCGGAACACTGAAGCTTTCTTT.

The gene calls are TRBV18 and TRBJ2-7; no definite D call. CDR1 is KGHSH and CDR2 is LQKENI in the germline V gene. Trimming stripped 3 bases from V and 4 bases from J, with 13 bases between. This CDR3 comprises 14 residues. Here the CDR3 reads CASSPTRSVYEQYF. The CDR3 region has the DNA TGTGCCAGCTCACCTACCAGGTCAGTTTACGAGCAGTACTTC.

The table lists this clone with a few counts. V and J are TRBV7-2 and TRBJ2-1; D may be TRBD1 (7 bases). This CDR3 is 18 amino acids long. V was shortened by 5 bases and J by 0 bases, with 20 bases between the two germline ends. Germline V CDR1 and CDR2: SGHTA, FQGNSA. CDR3 protein: CASSQLPGGGFSYNEQFF. CDR3 coding DNA: TGTGCCAGCAGCCAGCTCCCCGGAGGGGGCTTCTCCTACAATGAGCAGTTCTTC.

This clone was counted a few times. V is TRBV18 and J is TRBJ2-5, with D possibly being TRBD1 (6 bases). The CDR3 runs 14 residues. The V gene lost 2 bases and the J gene lost 5 bases, with 12 bases spanning the gap. Looked up from germline, CDR1 is KGHSH and CDR2 is LQKENI. CDR3 coding DNA: TGTGCCAGCTCACCAGGGGGCGCAGGGGAGACCCAGTACTTC. Translating gives CASSPGGAGETQYF.

This chain links TRBV19 with TRBJ1-5, with D unclear. Deletions cut 1 base from V and 7 bases from J, with 11 bases between. Germline V gene sequence: CDR1 LNHDA, CDR2 SQIVND (reference sequence). This CDR3 comprises 14 residues. The CDR3 protein is CASSIASASQPQHF. In DNA form, the CDR3 reads TGTGCCAGTAGTATAGCTTCGGCATCCCAGCCCCAGCATTTT.

This clone was found a few times. V usage is TRBV25-1 and J usage is TRBJ1-1; possibly TRBD1 for D (5 bases). The CDR3 extends over 15 amino acids. Trimming removed 0 bases from V and 4 bases from J, with 12 bases in between. Germline CDR1 is MGHDK and CDR2 is SYGVNS. CDR3 protein: CASSEYLRGSTEAFF. The CDR3 DNA is TGTGCCAGCAGTGAATATCTTCGGGGGTCCACTGAAGCTTTCTTT.

The CDR3, as DNA: TGTGCCAGCAGCGCCGGAGGCAACACCGGGGAGCTGTTTTTT. Its translation: CASSAGGNTGELFF. The V gene is TRBV9, the J gene TRBJ2-2; TRBD2 might be the D (5 bases). Germline CDR1 reads SGDLS; CDR2 reads YYNGEE. The length of the CDR3 is 14 residues. Deletions cut 3 bases from V and 2 bases from J, with 8 bases between.

This clone has more than one count but fewer than ten. The V call is TRBV7-3, the J call TRBJ2-3; D is possibly TRBD1 (6 bases). CDR1 is SGHTA and CDR2 is FQGTGA in the germline V gene. The CDR3 length is 12 residues. Trimming cost V 1 base and J 8 bases, with 7 bases left between them. CDR3 in amino acids: CASSLIQGTQYF. Here the CDR3 DNA reads TGTGCCAGCAGCTTAATACAGGGTACGCAGTATTTT.

Note on this clone: The sample carries other DNA sequences with the same CDR3. V is TRBV28 and J is TRBJ2-5; D is ambiguous. CDR1 is MDHEN, CDR2 SYDVKM, per germline. The CDR3 runs 13 residues. The V end lost 3 bases, the J end lost 2 bases, and 7 bases lay between the germline ends. The CDR3 loop is CASSLGGQETQYF. Written as DNA, the CDR3 is TGTGCCAGCAGTTTGGGCGGACAAGAGACCCAGTACTTC.

This clone was counted only a few times. The J gene is TRBJ2-5, the V gene TRBV18; 8 bases fit TRBD1. The junction had 11 bases not matched to a gene; V was cut back by 0 bases and J by 2 bases. Germline V lookup: CDR1 KGHSH, CDR2 LQKENI. The CDR3 loop spans 18 amino acids. The CDR3 spells CASSPPLSSRGLQETQYF. CDR3 sequence (DNA): TGTGCCAGCTCACCACCTTTGTCGTCCAGGGGGCTACAAGAGACCCAGTACTTC.

This clone was seen only a few times. Here the CDR3 reads CASSELGQGWNEQFF. CDR3 in DNA: TGTGCCAGCAGTGAGCTCGGGCAGGGGTGGAATGAGCAGTTCTTC. The V call is TRBV2, the J call TRBJ2-1; a possible D gene is TRBD1 (6 bases). In germline, CDR1 is SNHLY, CDR2 FYNNEI. The CDR3 has 15 residues. Trimming took 3 bases from V and 7 from J, leaving 16 bases between them.

This clone was seen a few times. The genes are TRBV7-8 and TRBJ1-2, with D tentatively TRBD1 (6 bases). The ends were cut back, 1 base at V and 3 bases at J, with 15 bases in the middle. Germline V gene data show CDR1 as SGHVS and CDR2 as FQNEAQ. The CDR3 totals 16 residues. The CDR3 sequence is CASSLGRDGGDYGYTF. CDR3 coding DNA: TGTGCCAGCAGCTTAGGGCGGGATGGGGGCGACTATGGCTACACCTTC. Using reference TRBV7-8 and TRBJ1-2 for the parts outside the CDR3, the full variable domain is GAGVSQSPRYKVAKRGQDVALRCDPISGHVSLFWYQQALGQGPEFLTYFQNEAQLDKSGLPSDRFFAERPEGSVSTLKIQRTQQEDSAVYLCASSLGRDGGDYGYTFGSGTRLTVV.

The V call is TRBV7-9, the J call TRBJ2-2, with D possibly called TRBD1 or TRBD2 (6 bases each). Trimming removed 2 bases from V and 4 bases from J, with 14 bases in between. Germline assignment: CDR1 SEHNR and CDR2 FQNEAQ (reference sequence). This CDR3 is 16 amino acids long. The CDR3: CASSLLGAAGTGELFF. As DNA, the CDR3 is TGTGCCAGCAGCTTATTGGGGGCAGCGGGCACCGGGGAGCTGTTTTTT.

This clone was detected a few times. V gene TRBV7-9 combines with J gene TRBJ2-7; D perhaps matches TRBD2 (6 bases). Per the germline V gene, CDR1 is SEHNR and CDR2 is FQNEAQ (reference sequence). This CDR3 comprises 15 residues. Trimming took off 5 bases at V and 3 bases at J, with 17 bases between the two ends. The CDR3 bases are TGTGCCAGCAGCCTCGAAGGTAGCGGACTCTACGAGCAGTACTTC. Amino acid sequence: CASSLEGSGLYEQYF.

This clone has only a few counts. The chain employs TRBV4-3 and TRBJ1-1, with 7 bases identical to TRBD1. The CDR3 is 15 amino acids. The germline V gene encodes CDR1 LGHNA and CDR2 YSLEER. V trimming: 1 base; J trimming: 4 bases; junction bases outside the gene matches: 6. CDR3 region: CASSQAIQGTTEAFF. In nucleotides, the CDR3 is TGCGCCAGCAGCCAAGCAATACAGGGGACCACTGAAGCTTTCTTT.

This chain uses TRBV6-1 with TRBJ2-5; 7 nucleotides agree with TRBD2. The junction had 7 bases not matched to a gene; V was cut back by 8 bases and J by 4 bases. The CDR3 runs to 13 residues. The germline V gene has CDR1 MNHNS and CDR2 SASEGT. This chain's CDR3 is CASRVSGGETQYF. The CDR3 DNA sequence: TGTGCCAGCCGGGTCTCGGGGGGAGAGACCCAGTACTTC.

CDR3 protein: CSASGTVEAFF. The CDR3 DNA reads TGCAGTGCTAGCGGGACAGTTGAAGCTTTCTTT. The J gene is TRBJ1-1, the V gene TRBV20-1, with 7 nucleotides matching TRBD1. There are 11 residues in the CDR3. V lost 3 bases to trimming and J lost 7 bases; unmatched junction nucleotides: 2. CDR1 is DFQATT, CDR2 SNEGSKA, per germline (reference sequence).

The J gene is TRBJ1-5, the V gene TRBV7-9; D gene ambiguous. Trimming took off 1 base at V and 6 bases at J, with 10 bases between the two ends. CDR1 is SEHNR, CDR2 FQNEAQ, per germline (reference sequence). The CDR3 totals 14 residues. The CDR3 DNA is TGTGCCAGCAGCTTAGGGGCAGTGGCTCAGCCCCAGCATTTT. Translated: CASSLGAVAQPQHF.

The chain recombines TRBV7-2 with TRBJ1-5; D is undetermined. With 5 bases removed from V and 6 bases from J, the gap between germline ends came to 17 bases. The CDR3 length is 15 residues. CDR1 and CDR2 from the germline V gene are SGHTA and FQGNSA. In nucleotides, the CDR3 is TGTGCCAGCAGCCCAGGCCTCCCTGGAGGTCAGCCCCAGCATTTT. Translation gives CASSPGLPGGQPQHF.